A selection of T cell receptor beta chains follows, all from one sample in a study of blood T cell repertoires in COVID-19. The data were produced by immunoSEQ multiplex PCR, yet TCRdb's version contains in-frame clones alone and is incomplete. The data contain roughly 190,000 clones, 75% to 80% of them singletons. What was sequenced was peripheral blood. These receptors originate from a woman aged 45-60 years with active or convalescent COVID-19. CDR3s include the opening cysteine and the closing phenylalanine or tryptophan. D genes are given only for firm matches. Clone size is given for some rows only: seen once, a few or many times, or a class if the clone is expanded.

cdr3_nt: TGTGCCAGCAGCTCTAACTTAGGCGGGGGTCAGCCCCAGCATTTT
cdr3_aa: CASSSNLGGGQPQHF
j_call: TRBJ1-5
v_call: TRBV7-2
clone_size: NA
d_call: NA

cdr3_nt: TGTGCCAGCAGTAGGGGGGGGGCTGGAAACACCATATATTTT
cdr3_aa: CASSRGGAGNTIYF
j_call: TRBJ1-3
v_call: TRBV3-1/TRBV3-2
clone_size: NA
d_call: NA

cdr3_nt: TGTGCCAGCAGCCCTGGGACAGGGGCTTACAATGAGCAGTTCTTC
cdr3_aa: CASSPGTGAYNEQFF
j_call: TRBJ2-1
v_call: TRBV7-6
clone_size: NA
d_call: TRBD1

cdr3_nt: TGTGCCAGCAGCCCTCGGGACAGGGGGCGAGATGAGCAGTTCTTC
cdr3_aa: CASSPRDRGRDEQFF
j_call: TRBJ2-1
v_call: TRBV5-6
clone_size: NA
d_call: TRBD1

cdr3_nt: TGTGCCATCAGGGGCCAGGCGAACACTGAAGCTTTCTTT
cdr3_aa: CAIRGQANTEAFF
j_call: TRBJ1-1
v_call: TRBV10-3
clone_size: NA
d_call: NA

cdr3_nt: TGTGCCAGCACCCCCGGGACAGTCCTGCAAGAGACCCAGTACTTC
cdr3_aa: CASTPGTVLQETQYF
j_call: TRBJ2-5
v_call: TRBV5-8
clone_size: NA
d_call: TRBD1

cdr3_nt: TGTGCCAGCAGCCAAGCCATGACAGGTCCGGACTATGGCTACACCTTC
cdr3_aa: CASSQAMTGPDYGYTF
j_call: TRBJ1-2
v_call: TRBV4-2
clone_size: NA
d_call: NA

cdr3_nt: TGCGCCAGCAGCTGGGGGACAGGGAAGAACGAGCAGTACTTC
cdr3_aa: CASSWGTGKNEQYF
j_call: TRBJ2-7
v_call: TRBV5-1
clone_size: NA
d_call: TRBD1

cdr3_nt: TGTGCCATCAGCTTACAGGGTAGGGACACTGAAGCTTTCTTT
cdr3_aa: CAISLQGRDTEAFF
j_call: TRBJ1-1
v_call: TRBV10-3
clone_size: NA
d_call: NA

cdr3_nt: TGTGCCAGCAGCCCCCCGGTGGGGGGGTGGGAGACCCAGTACTTC
cdr3_aa: CASSPPVGGWETQYF
j_call: TRBJ2-5
v_call: TRBV6-2/TRBV6-3
clone_size: NA
d_call: TRBD2

cdr3_nt: TGTGCCAGCTCACCACCGTTGGCGGGAGGGCCCTTCTACGAGCAGTACTTC
cdr3_aa: CASSPPLAGGPFYEQYF
j_call: TRBJ2-7
v_call: TRBV18
clone_size: NA
d_call: TRBD2

cdr3_nt: TGTGCCAGCAGTTATGCTAGTAATTCACCCCTCCACTTT
cdr3_aa: CASSYASNSPLHF
j_call: TRBJ1-6
v_call: TRBV6-6
clone_size: NA
d_call: NA

cdr3_nt: TGTGCCAGCAGCCTCCAGGACAGGTCCTACAATGAGCAGTTCTTC
cdr3_aa: CASSLQDRSYNEQFF
j_call: TRBJ2-1
v_call: TRBV7-3
clone_size: NA
d_call: TRBD1

cdr3_nt: TGTGCCAGCAGCCTTAGCGGGAGGGTGGTAGATACGCAGTATTTT
cdr3_aa: CASSLSGRVVDTQYF
j_call: TRBJ2-3
v_call: TRBV7-2
clone_size: once
d_call: TRBD2

cdr3_nt: TGTGCCAGCAGTCGCACAGGGGGGAACACTGAAGCTTTCTTT
cdr3_aa: CASSRTGGNTEAFF
j_call: TRBJ1-1
v_call: TRBV9
clone_size: NA
d_call: TRBD1

cdr3_nt: TGTGCCAGTAGTATGCCCCCCGGACTAGCGGTCCAAGAGACCCAGTACTTC
cdr3_aa: CASSMPPGLAVQETQYF
j_call: TRBJ2-5
v_call: TRBV19
clone_size: NA
d_call: TRBD2

cdr3_nt: TGTGCCAGCAGCCCCCGGACTAGCGGGACCTACGAGCAGTACTTC
cdr3_aa: CASSPRTSGTYEQYF
j_call: TRBJ2-7
v_call: TRBV11-2
clone_size: NA
d_call: TRBD2

cdr3_nt: TGTGCCAGCAGCCAGGAAGGGGGGGGACCGGATACGCAGTATTTT
cdr3_aa: CASSQEGGGPDTQYF
j_call: TRBJ2-3
v_call: TRBV7-2
clone_size: NA
d_call: NA

cdr3_nt: TGTGCCAGCAGCGTCCAGGGCCGAGGGAACACTGAAGCTTTCTTT
cdr3_aa: CASSVQGRGNTEAFF
j_call: TRBJ1-1
v_call: TRBV6-6
clone_size: once
d_call: NA

cdr3_nt: TGTGCCTGGAAATGGGGGAGGTACGAGCAGTACTTC
cdr3_aa: CAWKWGRYEQYF
j_call: TRBJ2-7
v_call: TRBV30
clone_size: NA
d_call: NA

cdr3_nt: TGTGCCAGCAGTGATCCGGGACAGGGAGCTAACTATGGCTACACCTTC
cdr3_aa: CASSDPGQGANYGYTF
j_call: TRBJ1-2
v_call: TRBV6-1
clone_size: few
d_call: TRBD1

cdr3_nt: TGTGCCAGCAGCCAAGCACTAGCGGGGGTCAATGAGCAGTTCTTC
cdr3_aa: CASSQALAGVNEQFF
j_call: TRBJ2-1
v_call: TRBV4-2
clone_size: NA
d_call: TRBD2

cdr3_nt: TGTGCCAGCAGCTTAGCGTTTCTAGCGGGGGTCAACGAGCAGTACTTC
cdr3_aa: CASSLAFLAGVNEQYF
j_call: TRBJ2-7
v_call: TRBV7-2
clone_size: few
d_call: TRBD2

cdr3_nt: TGTGCCAGCAGTTACCTGTCCGTGTACGAGCAGTACTTC
cdr3_aa: CASSYLSVYEQYF
j_call: TRBJ2-7
v_call: TRBV6-2/TRBV6-3
clone_size: NA
d_call: NA

cdr3_nt: TGCGCCAGCAGCTCCCGAGGTGGCGACCAAGAGACCCAGTACTTC
cdr3_aa: CASSSRGGDQETQYF
j_call: TRBJ2-5
v_call: TRBV5-1
clone_size: few
d_call: NA

cdr3_nt: TGTGCCAGCAGTGAGCGGGAGTACACCGGGGAGCTGTTTTTT
cdr3_aa: CASSEREYTGELFF
j_call: TRBJ2-2
v_call: TRBV2
clone_size: NA
d_call: TRBD2

cdr3_nt: TGTGCCAGCAGCTTAGGGGCAGCCCACTATGGCTACACCTTC
cdr3_aa: CASSLGAAHYGYTF
j_call: TRBJ1-2
v_call: TRBV7-2
clone_size: NA
d_call: NA

cdr3_nt: TGTGCCAGCAATGGACAGGGGAGCTCCTACGAGCAGTACTTC
cdr3_aa: CASNGQGSSYEQYF
j_call: TRBJ2-7
v_call: TRBV2
clone_size: NA
d_call: TRBD1

cdr3_nt: TGTGCCAGCAGCTTCGGACAGACCACCGGGGAGCTGTTTTTT
cdr3_aa: CASSFGQTTGELFF
j_call: TRBJ2-2
v_call: TRBV11-2
clone_size: few
d_call: NA

cdr3_nt: TGTGCCAGTTCAACCACAGGGGGCGGCTACAATGAGCAGTTCTTC
cdr3_aa: CASSTTGGGYNEQFF
j_call: TRBJ2-1
v_call: TRBV19
clone_size: NA
d_call: TRBD1

cdr3_nt: TGTGCCAGTGGAGATCAGGGATCCAGCACAGATACGCAGTATTTT
cdr3_aa: CASGDQGSSTDTQYF
j_call: TRBJ2-3
v_call: TRBV19
clone_size: NA
d_call: NA

cdr3_nt: TGTGCCAGTAGTAGCGGGACTACTGGGGCCAACGTCCTGACTTTC
cdr3_aa: CASSSGTTGANVLTF
j_call: TRBJ2-6
v_call: TRBV19
clone_size: once
d_call: TRBD2

cdr3_nt: TGTGCCAGCAGCTTGAATGAGGGGGCGAGAACTGAAGCTTTCTTT
cdr3_aa: CASSLNEGARTEAFF
j_call: TRBJ1-1
v_call: TRBV5-6
clone_size: NA
d_call: TRBD1

cdr3_nt: TGTGCCAGCAGGGAAACAGGGCGGTCCGAGCAGTACTTC
cdr3_aa: CASRETGRSEQYF
j_call: TRBJ2-7
v_call: TRBV2
clone_size: once
d_call: NA

cdr3_nt: TGCAGTGCCCGCGCCTCCTACGAGCAGTACTTC
cdr3_aa: CSARASYEQYF
j_call: TRBJ2-7
v_call: TRBV20-1
clone_size: NA
d_call: NA

cdr3_nt: TGTGCCAGCTCACCACGCCCAGGGGGCGGACAAGAGACCCAGTACTTC
cdr3_aa: CASSPRPGGGQETQYF
j_call: TRBJ2-5
v_call: TRBV18
clone_size: NA
d_call: TRBD1

cdr3_nt: TGTGCCAGCAGCTTGGGAGGGGCCAAGTTAGGCTACACCTTC
cdr3_aa: CASSLGGAKLGYTF
j_call: TRBJ1-2
v_call: TRBV7-2
clone_size: few
d_call: NA

cdr3_nt: TGTGCCAGCAGCTTATTGGGGGAGGCCACTGAAGCTTTCTTT
cdr3_aa: CASSLLGEATEAFF
j_call: TRBJ1-1
v_call: TRBV7-9
clone_size: NA
d_call: NA

cdr3_nt: TGTGCCAGCAGTTCCCGAACTAGCGGGCTTTACAATGAGCAGTTCTTC
cdr3_aa: CASSSRTSGLYNEQFF
j_call: TRBJ2-1
v_call: TRBV7-2
clone_size: NA
d_call: TRBD2

cdr3_nt: TGTGCCAGCGCCCGGGGGGTTACTGAAGCTTTCTTT
cdr3_aa: CASARGVTEAFF
j_call: TRBJ1-1
v_call: TRBV6-5
clone_size: NA
d_call: NA

cdr3_nt: TGTGCCAGCAGCTCCTCAGCGGGCACTGAAGCTTTCTTT
cdr3_aa: CASSSSAGTEAFF
j_call: TRBJ1-1
v_call: TRBV7-3
clone_size: NA
d_call: NA

cdr3_nt: TGTGCCAGCAGCCCGGTTGCGGGAGGAACGCGCGAGCAGTACTTC
cdr3_aa: CASSPVAGGTREQYF
j_call: TRBJ2-7
v_call: TRBV3-1/TRBV3-2
clone_size: NA
d_call: TRBD2

cdr3_nt: TGTGCCAGCAGTCCGAGCGGGGCCCCCTCCTACGAGCAGTACTTC
cdr3_aa: CASSPSGAPSYEQYF
j_call: TRBJ2-7
v_call: TRBV11-1
clone_size: NA
d_call: TRBD2

cdr3_nt: TGTGCCAGCAGCCCCCTTAGGGGTGGTAAAGAGAACTACAATGAGCAGTTCTTC
cdr3_aa: CASSPLRGGKENYNEQFF
j_call: TRBJ2-1
v_call: TRBV7-9
clone_size: few
d_call: NA

cdr3_nt: TGCGCCAGCAGCCAAGTTCCCGGGGGCACTGAAGCTTTCTTT
cdr3_aa: CASSQVPGGTEAFF
j_call: TRBJ1-1
v_call: TRBV4-3
clone_size: NA
d_call: NA

cdr3_nt: TGCGCCAGCAGCCAAGGGCTAGCGGGAGGGCCCGGTGAGCAGTTCTTC
cdr3_aa: CASSQGLAGGPGEQFF
j_call: TRBJ2-1
v_call: TRBV4-3
clone_size: NA
d_call: TRBD2

cdr3_nt: TGTGCCAGCAGTTTCCGGGACAGGGGAAACTATGGCTACACCTTC
cdr3_aa: CASSFRDRGNYGYTF
j_call: TRBJ1-2
v_call: TRBV28
clone_size: few
d_call: TRBD1

cdr3_nt: TGCGCCAGCAGCCAGGATGACAGGGACTATGGCTACACCTTC
cdr3_aa: CASSQDDRDYGYTF
j_call: TRBJ1-2
v_call: TRBV4-3
clone_size: NA
d_call: TRBD1

cdr3_nt: TGTGCCAGCAGCTTCCAGACAGTCTCTGGAAACACCATATATTTT
cdr3_aa: CASSFQTVSGNTIYF
j_call: TRBJ1-3
v_call: TRBV7-2
clone_size: many
d_call: NA

cdr3_nt: TGTGCCAGCAGTGACTGGGGGGGCCCTAACACTGAAGCTTTCTTT
cdr3_aa: CASSDWGGPNTEAFF
j_call: TRBJ1-1
v_call: TRBV2
clone_size: NA
d_call: NA

cdr3_nt: TGTGCCAGCAGCCCCTGGGGGGACCGGGACGAGCAGTACTTC
cdr3_aa: CASSPWGDRDEQYF
j_call: TRBJ2-7
v_call: TRBV7-9
clone_size: NA
d_call: NA

cdr3_nt: TGCAGCGTGGATGAACAGGGTTGGACTGAAGCTTTCTTT
cdr3_aa: CSVDEQGWTEAFF
j_call: TRBJ1-1
v_call: TRBV29-1
clone_size: NA
d_call: NA

cdr3_nt: TGTGCCAGCAGCACAGGAACTACGCAGTATTTT
cdr3_aa: CASSTGTTQYF
j_call: TRBJ2-3
v_call: TRBV9
clone_size: NA
d_call: NA

cdr3_nt: TGTGCCTGGAGTGCGGGTAGCGGGGGTGGGACAGATACGCAGTATTTT
cdr3_aa: CAWSAGSGGGTDTQYF
j_call: TRBJ2-3
v_call: TRBV30
clone_size: NA
d_call: TRBD2